The entry that follows covers one T cell receptor beta chain sequence. These data belong to a study of blood T cell repertoires in COVID-19. Study summary: Donors in the United States, Italy and Spain gave samples during acute or convalescent COVID-19. T cells, B-cell-depleted T cells, or PBMCs supplied cDNA or gDNA.

CDR3 size: 14 residues. The germline V gene encodes CDR1 LGHDT and CDR2 YNNKEL (reference sequence). V lost 0 bases, J lost 6 bases, and 11 bases lay in between. Original data processing: How many nucleated cells were present was estimated from reference gene primer amplification. The assay was immunoSEQ multiplex PCR, and TCRdb's table has in-frame clones only and misses some. The D gene and trimming were derived from the DNA, and the V and J assignments and clone size from that table. This table has just over 250,000 clones, approximately 88% appearing once. The Seattle site enrolled patients during active infection and followed them longitudinally.

Sequences were obtained from peripheral blood. This sequence originates from a woman aged 65 to 85 with COVID-19, enrolled during active disease. The chain has TRBV3-1 (or the pseudogene TRBV3-2) and TRBJ1-2, with a possible D match to TRBD1 (5 bases). In DNA, the CDR3 is TGTGCCAGCAGCCAAGAAGCAGGGTTCAATGGCTACACCTTC. Translation: CASSQEAGFNGYTF.